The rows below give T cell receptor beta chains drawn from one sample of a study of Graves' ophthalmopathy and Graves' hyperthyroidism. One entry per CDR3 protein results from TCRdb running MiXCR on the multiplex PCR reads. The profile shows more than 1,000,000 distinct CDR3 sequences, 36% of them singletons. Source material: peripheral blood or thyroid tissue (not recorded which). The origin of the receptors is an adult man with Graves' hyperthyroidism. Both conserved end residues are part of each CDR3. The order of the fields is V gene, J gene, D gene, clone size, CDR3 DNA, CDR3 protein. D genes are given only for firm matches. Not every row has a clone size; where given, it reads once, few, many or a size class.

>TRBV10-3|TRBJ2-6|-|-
TGTGCCATCAGTGAGTCCAGGGGGGACACTGGGGCCAACGTCCTGACTTTC
CAISESRGDTGANVLTF
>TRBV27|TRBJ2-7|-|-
TGTGCCAGCAGTTTATGGGCAGGGTCCGTTGACGAGCAGTACTTC
CASSLWAGSVDEQYF
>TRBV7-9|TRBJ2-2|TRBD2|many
TGTGCCATCAAGACTAGCGGGAGTGCGAACACCGGGGAGCTGTTTTTT
CAIKTSGSANTGELFF
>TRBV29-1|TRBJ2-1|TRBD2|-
TGCAGCGTTGTCATACTAGCGAATGAGCAGTTCTTC
CSVVILANEQFF
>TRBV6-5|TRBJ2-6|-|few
TGTGCCAGCAGGCGAGAAGTCTCTGGGGCCAACGTCCTGACTTTC
CASRREVSGANVLTF
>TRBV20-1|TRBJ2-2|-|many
TGCAGTGCTAGGGACCAAGGCGCGCTGTTTTTT
CSARDQGALFF
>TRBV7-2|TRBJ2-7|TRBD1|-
TGTGCCAGCAGCTTGGTCAGGGGGCTTACCTACGAGCAGTACTTC
CASSLVRGLTYEQYF
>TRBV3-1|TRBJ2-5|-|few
TGTGCCAGCAGGGCCTCCCATCAAGAGACCCAGTACTTC
CASRASHQETQYF
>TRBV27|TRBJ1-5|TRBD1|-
TGTGCCAGCAGTTCAACAGGGGGTCATCGCCAGCATTTT
CASSSTGGHRQHF
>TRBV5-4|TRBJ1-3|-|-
TGTGCCAGCAGCTTTAATAGGCCCAACTCTGGAAACACCATATATTTT
CASSFNRPNSGNTIYF
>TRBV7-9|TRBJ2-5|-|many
TGTGCCAGCACCCTCAGCGGCCGACAAGAGACCCAGTACTTC
CASTLSGRQETQYF
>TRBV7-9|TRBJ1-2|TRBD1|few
TGTGCCAGCAGCTTTGTAGGGACAGCGAGCGGCTACACCTTC
CASSFVGTASGYTF
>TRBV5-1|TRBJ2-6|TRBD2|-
TGCGCCAGCAGCTTTTATGGACTAGCGGGGGGGCAGCGGACTGGGGCCAACGTCCTGACTTTC
CASSFYGLAGGQRTGANVLTF
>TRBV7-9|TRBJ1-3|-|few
TGTGCCAGCAGCTTAGTACCCGTCTATTTT
CASSLVPVYF
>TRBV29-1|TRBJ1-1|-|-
TGCAGCGTGGTTTCAGGGGCTGAAGCTTTCTTT
CSVVSGAEAFF
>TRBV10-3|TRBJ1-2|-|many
TGTGCCATCAGTGAGTCATCCTTGACTGGCTACACCTTC
CAISESSLTGYTF
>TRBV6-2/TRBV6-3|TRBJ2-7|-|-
TGTGCCAGCACCCCTCTTGTGAGCGGAAAGGGGTACGAGCAGTACTTC
CASTPLVSGKGYEQYF
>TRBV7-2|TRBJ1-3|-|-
TGTGCCAGCAGCTACCTCCACTCTGGAAACACCATATATTTT
CASSYLHSGNTIYF
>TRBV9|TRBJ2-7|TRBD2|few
TGTGCCAGCAGCTTCGGTTGGGGGGGATCCTACGAGCAGTACTTC
CASSFGWGGSYEQYF
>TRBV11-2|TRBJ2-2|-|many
TGTGCCAGCAGCTTAGTTTCAGGGCCGGGGCTGTTTTTT
CASSLVSGPGLFF
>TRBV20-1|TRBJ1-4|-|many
TGCAGTGCTAACGTGGAAAAACTGTTTTTT
CSANVEKLFF
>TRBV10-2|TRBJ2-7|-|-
TGTGCCAGCAGTGAAGGTTGGGGCGGATACGAGCAGTACTTC
CASSEGWGGYEQYF
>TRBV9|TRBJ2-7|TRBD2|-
TGTGCCAGCAGCGAACTAGCGGGAGGGCCGTACGAGCAGTGCTTC
CASSELAGGPYEQCF
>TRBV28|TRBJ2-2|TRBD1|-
TGTGCCAGCAGATTGACAGGGGGAGACACCGGGGAGCTGTTTTTT
CASRLTGGDTGELFF
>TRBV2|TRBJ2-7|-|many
TGTGCCAGCAGTGTCTTGCAGTTCGAGCAGTACTTC
CASSVLQFEQYF
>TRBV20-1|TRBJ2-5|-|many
TGCAGTGCTTTTAGGGGAAGAGCACAGTACTTC
CSAFRGRAQYF
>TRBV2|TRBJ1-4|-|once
TGTGCCAGCAGAGTTAGCGGGAGTTCAGCTAATGAAAAACTGTTTTTT
CASRVSGSSANEKLFF
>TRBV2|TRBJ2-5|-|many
TGTGCCAGCAGGGAACAGGGTTACCAGGGGACCCAGTACTTC
CASREQGYQGTQYF
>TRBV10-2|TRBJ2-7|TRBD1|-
TGCGCCAGCAGTGATACCGGGACAGGGAGCTCTTACGAGCAGTACTTC
CASSDTGTGSSYEQYF
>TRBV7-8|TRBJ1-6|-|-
TGTGCCAGCAGACTAGCGGGTGAAGCGGGAGGTTCACCCCTCCACTTT
CASRLAGEAGGSPLHF
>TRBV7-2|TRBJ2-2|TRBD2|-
TGTGCCAGCAGCCTCAGGCCGGGGGGGACCGGGGAGCTGTTTTTT
CASSLRPGGTGELFF
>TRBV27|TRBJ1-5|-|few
TGTGCCAGCAGGCCCAGTACTAGCAATCAGCCCCAGCATTTT
CASRPSTSNQPQHF
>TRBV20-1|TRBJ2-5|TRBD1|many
TGCAGTGCTAGAGCAGGGGGACAGGGAGCCTCTCGGACCCAGTACTTC
CSARAGGQGASRTQYF
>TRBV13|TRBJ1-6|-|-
TGTGCCAGCAGCTTGTCTCCGGACAGAGATAATTCACCCCTCCACTTT
CASSLSPDRDNSPLHF
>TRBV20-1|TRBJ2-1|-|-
TGCAGTGCTAGAGAAGACCATTACAATGAGCAGTTCTTC
CSAREDHYNEQFF
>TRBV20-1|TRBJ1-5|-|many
TGCAGTGCTCGAGGGTCCAGGGTCGATCAGCCCCAGCATTTT
CSARGSRVDQPQHF
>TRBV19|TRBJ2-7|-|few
TGTGCCAGTAGTACCCAGACAGGTTTTTACGAGCAGTACTTC
CASSTQTGFYEQYF
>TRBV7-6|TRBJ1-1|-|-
TGTGCCAGCAGTTTACCTCGGTCTGAAGCTTTCTTT
CASSLPRSEAFF
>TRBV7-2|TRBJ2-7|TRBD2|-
TGTGCCAGCAGCTTCTGGACTAGTAGCCACGAGCAGTACTTC
CASSFWTSSHEQYF
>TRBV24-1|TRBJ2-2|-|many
TGTGCCACCAGTGATTTGACCACAGAGACCGGGGAGCTGTTTTTT
CATSDLTTETGELFF
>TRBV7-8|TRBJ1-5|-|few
TGTGCCAGCAGTCTGTCGATCGGGAATCAGCCCCAGCATTTT
CASSLSIGNQPQHF
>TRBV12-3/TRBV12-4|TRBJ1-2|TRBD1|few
TGTGCCAGCAGTTTAAGTCCAGGGGGGGGCTACACCTTC
CASSLSPGGGYTF
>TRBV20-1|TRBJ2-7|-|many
TGCAGTGCACGTCAATGGAAGGTCTACGAGCAGTACTTC
CSARQWKVYEQYF
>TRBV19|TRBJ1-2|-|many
TGTGCCAGTAGTATAAACGGGTTCTATGGCTACACCTTC
CASSINGFYGYTF
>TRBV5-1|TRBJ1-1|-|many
TGCGCCAGCAGCCCTGAGAGGAACACTGAAGCTTTCTTT
CASSPERNTEAFF
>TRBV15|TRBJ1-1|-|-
TGTGCCACCAGCAGACGGACCGGGAGGGGGATTTCGACTGAAGCTTTCTTT
CATSRRTGRGISTEAFF
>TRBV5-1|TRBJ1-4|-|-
TGCGCCAGCATGGGTTGGATGAACCCAACTAATGAAAAACTGTTTTTT
CASMGWMNPTNEKLFF
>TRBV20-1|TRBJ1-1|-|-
TGCGCAGTGGTCCGAGCAGGGAGGGCTGCTTTCTTT
CAVVRAGRAAFF
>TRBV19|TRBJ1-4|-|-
TGTGCCAGTAGTACCCAGAGAATGAAGGGACGAACAACTAATGAAAAACTGTTTTTT
CASSTQRMKGRTTNEKLFF
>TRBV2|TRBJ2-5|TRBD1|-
TGTGCCAGCAGTGTTAACAGGGGGCGTGGGCAGCCCCAGTACTTC
CASSVNRGRGQPQYF
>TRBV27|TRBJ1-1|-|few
TGTGCCAGCAGTCGTGGTAGCACAACTGAAGCTTTCTTT
CASSRGSTTEAFF
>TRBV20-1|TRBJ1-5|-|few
TGCAGTGCTAGAGCGGGTGGCAGTATCAATCAGCCCCAGCATTTT
CSARAGGSINQPQHF
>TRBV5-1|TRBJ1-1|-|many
TGCGCCAGCAGCGACTGGCCGGTGAACACTGAAGCTTTCTTT
CASSDWPVNTEAFF
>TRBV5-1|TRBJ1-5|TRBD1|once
TGCGCCAGCAGCTTGTCGACAGGGGTTCAGCCCCAGCATTTT
CASSLSTGVQPQHF